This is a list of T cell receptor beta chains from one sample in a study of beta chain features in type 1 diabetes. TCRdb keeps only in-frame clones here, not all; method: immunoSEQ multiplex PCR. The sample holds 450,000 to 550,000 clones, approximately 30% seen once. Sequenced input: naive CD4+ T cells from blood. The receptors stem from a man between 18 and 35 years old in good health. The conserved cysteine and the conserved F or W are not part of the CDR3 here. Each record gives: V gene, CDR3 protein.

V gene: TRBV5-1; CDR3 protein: ASSQGTGNTEAF
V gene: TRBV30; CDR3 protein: AWSVRRAEHEKLF
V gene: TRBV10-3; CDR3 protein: ATGDQSSYNEQF
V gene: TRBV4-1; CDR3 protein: ASSSPGTSGRANNEQF
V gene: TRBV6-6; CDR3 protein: ASSYAGYEQY
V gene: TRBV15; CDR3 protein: ATSRDRGTQY
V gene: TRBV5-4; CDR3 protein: ASSLEVRGTGQY
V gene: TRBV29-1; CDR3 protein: SVGLVTDTQY
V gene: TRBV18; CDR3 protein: ASSPRQIETQY
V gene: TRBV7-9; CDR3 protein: ASSLPGADTQY
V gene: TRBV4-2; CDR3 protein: ASSQRTGAGANVLT
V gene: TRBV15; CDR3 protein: ATSSLGAGATGEF
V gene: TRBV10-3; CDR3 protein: AISDRDKPFEDEQF
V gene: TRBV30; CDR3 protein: AWSWLANEQF
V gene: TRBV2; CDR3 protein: ASSDRGSRNIQY
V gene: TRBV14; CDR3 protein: ASSPSNRGLREKLF
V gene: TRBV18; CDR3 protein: ASSRIHDGGNQPQH
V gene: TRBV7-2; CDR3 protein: ASSATLNTGELF
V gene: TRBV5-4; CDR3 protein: ASGRANTGELF
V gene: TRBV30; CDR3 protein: AWSVVLAGGPYNEQF
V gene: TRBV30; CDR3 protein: AWSVLAGGRQF
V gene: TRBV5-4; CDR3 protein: ASREGLLSYNEQF
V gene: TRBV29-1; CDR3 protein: SVERDGGAEQY
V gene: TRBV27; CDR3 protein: ASILRTGYYNEQF
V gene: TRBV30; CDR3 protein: AWARWTSGSYNEQF
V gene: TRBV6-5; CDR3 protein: ASSYTRTASATEQY
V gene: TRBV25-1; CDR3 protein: ASSHPQGQPNNEQF
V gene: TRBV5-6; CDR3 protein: ASSPGGQVNYEQY
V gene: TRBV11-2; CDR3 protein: ASSLLQGRAF
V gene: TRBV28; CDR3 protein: ASDTGGYEQY
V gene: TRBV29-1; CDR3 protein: SVVSQYQETQY
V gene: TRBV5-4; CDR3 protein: ASSYPQGGSSGANVLT
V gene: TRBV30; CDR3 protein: AWANYGLAGNEQF
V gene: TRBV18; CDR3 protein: ASSPSPGGHSGNTIY